Listed below are T cell receptor beta chains from one sample, sequenced in a study of metastatic and nonmetastatic thyroid tumors. TCRdb redid the clone calls on the PCR reads using MiXCR. The table lists about 70,000 clones, around 19% of them singletons. The source material was blood. These receptor sequences come from a female donor with papillary thyroid cancer or a benign thyroid nodule (not recorded which). Some clones in this sample may be carry-over from other donors' samples. CDR3s leave out the opening cysteine and the closing phenylalanine or tryptophan.

V gene | CDR3 length | CDR3 protein
TRBV20-1 | 14 | SARDHLSGRPDTQY
TRBV4-1 | 15 | ASSQFTSGRAVNEQF
TRBV12-3/TRBV12-4 | 12 | ASSNRDSPHEQY
TRBV30 | 13 | AFTGTGGRNTEAF
TRBV5-1 | 14 | ASSLSGGIGADTQY
TRBV5-1 | 12 | ASSFGEKLETQY
TRBV4-2 | 15 | ASSLKPPSGSTDTQY
TRBV15 | 13 | ATSRDRWGTGELF
TRBV19 | 11 | ASSTYRNTEAF
TRBV18 | 14 | ASSPSTSGFNYGYT
TRBV20-1 | 16 | SARDPGLAGGPPYEQY
TRBV11-3 | 12 | ASSLAPGRNEQF
TRBV9 | 12 | ASSAQGMNTEAF
TRBV28 | 8 | ASRGTEAF
TRBV11-2 | 13 | ASSLVTSGAYEQY
TRBV20-1 | 12 | SARRSSGSYEQY
TRBV2 | 14 | ASSQLQVRDTGGLF
TRBV6-6 | 12 | ASSYDGGYNEQF
TRBV6-5 | 14 | ASSYGGRFQQDTQY
TRBV9 | 12 | ASSVGLRTDTQY
TRBV6-1 | 14 | ASSEGGTVGNQPQH
TRBV7-8 | 11 | ASSLAGLETQY